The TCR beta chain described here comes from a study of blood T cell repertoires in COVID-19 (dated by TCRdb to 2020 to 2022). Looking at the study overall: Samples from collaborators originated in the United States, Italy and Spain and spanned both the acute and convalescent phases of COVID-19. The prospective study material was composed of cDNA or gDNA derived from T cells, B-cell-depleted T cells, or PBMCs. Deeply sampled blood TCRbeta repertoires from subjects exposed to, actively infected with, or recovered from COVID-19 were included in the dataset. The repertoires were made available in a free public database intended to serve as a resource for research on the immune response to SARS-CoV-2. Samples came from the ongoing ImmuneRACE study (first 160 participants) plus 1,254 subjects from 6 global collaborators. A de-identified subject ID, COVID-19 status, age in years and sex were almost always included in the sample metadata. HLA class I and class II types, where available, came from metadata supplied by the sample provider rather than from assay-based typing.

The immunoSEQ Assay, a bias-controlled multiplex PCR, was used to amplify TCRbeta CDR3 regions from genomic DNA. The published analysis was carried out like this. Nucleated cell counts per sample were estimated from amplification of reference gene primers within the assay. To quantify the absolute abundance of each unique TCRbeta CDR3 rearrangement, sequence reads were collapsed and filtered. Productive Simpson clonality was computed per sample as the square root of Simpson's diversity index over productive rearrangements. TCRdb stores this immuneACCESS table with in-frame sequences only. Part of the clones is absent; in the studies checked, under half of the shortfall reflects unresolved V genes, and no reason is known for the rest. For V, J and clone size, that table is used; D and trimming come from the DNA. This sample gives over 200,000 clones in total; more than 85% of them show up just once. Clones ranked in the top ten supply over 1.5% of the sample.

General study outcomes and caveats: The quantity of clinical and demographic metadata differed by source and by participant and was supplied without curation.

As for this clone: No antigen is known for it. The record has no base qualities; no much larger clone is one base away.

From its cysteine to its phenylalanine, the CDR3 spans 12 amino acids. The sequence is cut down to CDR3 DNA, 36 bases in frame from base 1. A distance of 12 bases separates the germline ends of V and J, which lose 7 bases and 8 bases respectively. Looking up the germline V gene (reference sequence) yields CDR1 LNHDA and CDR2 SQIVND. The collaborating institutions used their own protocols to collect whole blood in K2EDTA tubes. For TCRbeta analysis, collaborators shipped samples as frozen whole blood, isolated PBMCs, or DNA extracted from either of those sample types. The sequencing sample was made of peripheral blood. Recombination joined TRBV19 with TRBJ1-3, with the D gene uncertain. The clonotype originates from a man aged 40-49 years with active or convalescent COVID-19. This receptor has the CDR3 CASTGRIDTIYF. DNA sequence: TGTGCCAGTACGGGTCGGATTGACACCATATATTTT.